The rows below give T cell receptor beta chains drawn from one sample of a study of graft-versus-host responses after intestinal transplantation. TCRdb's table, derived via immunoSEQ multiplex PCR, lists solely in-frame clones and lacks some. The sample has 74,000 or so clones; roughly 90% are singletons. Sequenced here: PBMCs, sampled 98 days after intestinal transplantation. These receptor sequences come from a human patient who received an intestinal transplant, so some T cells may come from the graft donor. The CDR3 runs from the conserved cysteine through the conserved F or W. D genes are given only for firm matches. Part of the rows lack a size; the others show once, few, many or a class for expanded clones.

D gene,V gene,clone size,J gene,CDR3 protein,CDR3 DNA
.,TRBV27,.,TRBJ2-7,CASSLDVGHLAGEQYF,TGTGCCAGCAGTTTAGATGTGGGACACCTCGCTGGGGAGCAGTACTTC
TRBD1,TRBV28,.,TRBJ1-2,CASRPRTGSPYGYTF,TGTGCCAGCAGACCCCGGACAGGGTCCCCCTATGGCTACACCTTC
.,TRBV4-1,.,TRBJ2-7,CASSRQLYDEQYF,TGCGCCAGCAGCCGACAACTGTACGACGAGCAGTACTTC
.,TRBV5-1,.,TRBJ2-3,CASGRGRGLDTQYF,TGCGCCAGCGGGAGGGGCAGGGGGCTGGATACGCAGTATTTT
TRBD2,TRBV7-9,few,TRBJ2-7,CASSRGGSYEQYF,TGTGCCAGCAGCCGCGGGGGTTCCTACGAGCAGTACTTC
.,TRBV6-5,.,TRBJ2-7,CASTMTGYSYEQYF,TGTGCCAGCACCATGACAGGATACTCCTACGAGCAGTACTTC
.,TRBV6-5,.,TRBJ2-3,CASSRQASTDTQYF,TGTGCCAGCAGTCGACAAGCCAGCACAGATACGCAGTATTTT
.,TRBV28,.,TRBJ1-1,CASSLTGNTEAFF,TGTGCCAGCAGTTTGACCGGGAACACTGAAGCTTTCTTT
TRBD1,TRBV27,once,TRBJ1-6,CASSLVGQGSPPLHF,TGTGCCAGCAGTTTAGTGGGACAGGGTAGTCCACCCCTCCACTTT
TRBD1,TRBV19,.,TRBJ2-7,CASSPDRDASYEQYF,TGTGCCAGTAGTCCGGACAGGGACGCGTCCTACGAGCAGTACTTC
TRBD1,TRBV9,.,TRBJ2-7,CASSVAGQGSYEQYF,TGTGCCAGCAGCGTAGCAGGACAGGGCTCCTACGAGCAGTACTTC
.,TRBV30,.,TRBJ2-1,CAWSASYNEQFF,TGTGCCTGGAGTGCCTCTTACAATGAGCAGTTCTTC
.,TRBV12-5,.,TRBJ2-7,CASGLVKGGRDEQYF,TGTGCTAGTGGTTTGGTAAAGGGGGGGAGGGACGAGCAGTACTTC
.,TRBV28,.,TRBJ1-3,CASSLQGGTGNTIYF,TGTGCCAGCAGTCTACAGGGTGGAACTGGAAACACCATATATTTT
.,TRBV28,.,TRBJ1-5,CASSLWGEDQPQHF,TGTGCCAGCAGTTTATGGGGCGAGGATCAGCCCCAGCATTTT
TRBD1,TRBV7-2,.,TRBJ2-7,CASFTTGGLDEQYF,TGTGCCAGCTTCACAACAGGGGGGTTGGACGAGCAGTACTTC
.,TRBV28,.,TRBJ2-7,CASSLPQGYEQYF,TGTGCCAGCAGTTTACCACAGGGCTACGAGCAGTACTTC
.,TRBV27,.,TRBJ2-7,CASSLLTAEDYPYEQYF,TGTGCCAGCAGTTTACTCACAGCAGAAGACTACCCGTACGAGCAGTACTTC
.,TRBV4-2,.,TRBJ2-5,CASSHFQGPETQYF,TGTGCCAGCAGCCATTTTCAGGGGCCGGAGACCCAGTACTTC
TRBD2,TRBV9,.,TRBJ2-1,CASSVSPTSGDNEQFF,TGTGCCAGCAGCGTGTCCCCGACTAGCGGAGACAATGAGCAGTTCTTC
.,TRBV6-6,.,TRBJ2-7,CASKAGGGAYEQYF,TGTGCCAGTAAAGCAGGTGGAGGGGCCTACGAGCAGTACTTC
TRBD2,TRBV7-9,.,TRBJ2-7,CASSSLGERDYEQYF,TGTGCCAGCAGCTCTCTGGGAGAGCGGGACTACGAGCAGTACTTC
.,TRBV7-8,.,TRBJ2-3,CASSLEFGLSDTQYF,TGTGCCAGCAGCTTAGAATTTGGTCTCTCAGATACGCAGTATTTT
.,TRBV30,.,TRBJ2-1,CAWSPLELEQFF,TGTGCCTGGAGTCCCCTAGAGCTTGAGCAGTTCTTC
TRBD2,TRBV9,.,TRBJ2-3,CASSVGLAGGTQYF,TGTGCCAGCAGCGTAGGACTAGCGGGAGGTACGCAGTATTTT
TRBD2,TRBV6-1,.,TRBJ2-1,CASSEGLAGYNEQFF,TGTGCCAGCAGTGAGGGACTAGCGGGGTACAATGAGCAGTTCTTC
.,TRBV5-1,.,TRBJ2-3,CASSLGDSSSTDTQYF,TGCGCCAGCAGCTTGGGGGACTCCTCTAGCACAGATACGCAGTATTTT
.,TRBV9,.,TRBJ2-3,CASSVESDRFTDTQYF,TGTGCCAGCAGCGTAGAGTCGGACAGATTCACAGATACGCAGTATTTT
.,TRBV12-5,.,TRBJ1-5,CASGLVIGRGAGNQPQHF,TGTGCTAGTGGTTTGGTAATAGGCCGAGGGGCGGGCAATCAGCCCCAGCATTTT
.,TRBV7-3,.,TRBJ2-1,CASSWWLASANEQFF,TGTGCCAGCAGCTGGTGGTTGGCATCGGCCAATGAGCAGTTCTTC
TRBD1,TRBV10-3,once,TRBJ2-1,CAISEQGAYEQFF,TGTGCCATCAGTGAGCAGGGGGCCTATGAGCAGTTCTTC
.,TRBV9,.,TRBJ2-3,CASSVGAAQLTDTQYF,TGTGCCAGCAGCGTAGGTGCAGCGCAACTCACAGATACGCAGTATTTT
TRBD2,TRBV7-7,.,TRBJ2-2,CASSLELAGGNTGELFF,TGTGCTAGCAGCTTAGAGCTAGCGGGAGGGAACACCGGGGAGCTGTTTTTT
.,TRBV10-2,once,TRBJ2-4,CASSDNSAGAKNIQYF,TGCGCCAGCAGTGATAATTCCGCTGGAGCCAAAAACATTCAGTACTTC
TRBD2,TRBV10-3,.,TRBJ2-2,CAISDSGRDGGELFF,TGTGCCATCAGTGATAGCGGGAGGGATGGCGGGGAGCTGTTTTTT
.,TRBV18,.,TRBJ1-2,CASSPPGGTYGYTF,TGTGCCAGCTCACCGCCGGGAGGAACATATGGCTACACCTTC
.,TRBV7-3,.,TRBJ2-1,CASSSPVGNEQFF,TGTGCCAGCAGCTCACCAGTGGGCAATGAGCAGTTCTTC
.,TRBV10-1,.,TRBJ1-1,CASRSLGALNTEAFF,TGCGCCAGCAGGAGTTTGGGGGCTTTGAACACTGAAGCTTTCTTT
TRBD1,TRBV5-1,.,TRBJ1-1,CASSSGQRILDTEAFF,TGCGCCAGCAGCTCGGGACAGCGGATATTGGACACTGAAGCTTTCTTT
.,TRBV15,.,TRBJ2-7,CATSRDPGARYEQYF,TGTGCCACCAGCAGAGATCCGGGGGCCAGATACGAGCAGTACTTC
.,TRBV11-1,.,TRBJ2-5,CASSSEVQETQYF,TGTGCCAGCAGCTCAGAGGTCCAAGAGACCCAGTACTTC
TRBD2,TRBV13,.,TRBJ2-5,CASSPRPASLAGFTETQYF,TGTGCCAGCAGCCCTCGGCCCGCCTCACTAGCGGGATTTACGGAGACCCAGTACTTC
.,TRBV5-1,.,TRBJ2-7,CASSRTAGSYEQYF,TGCGCCAGCAGCAGGACGGCCGGCTCCTACGAGCAGTACTTC
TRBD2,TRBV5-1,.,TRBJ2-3,CASSLPWTSGGTRGTQYF,TGCGCCAGCAGCTTGCCCTGGACTAGCGGGGGGACCAGGGGTACGCAGTATTTT
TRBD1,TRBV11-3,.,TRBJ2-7,CASSLGTGEQYF,TGTGCCAGCAGCTTAGGGACAGGCGAGCAGTACTTC